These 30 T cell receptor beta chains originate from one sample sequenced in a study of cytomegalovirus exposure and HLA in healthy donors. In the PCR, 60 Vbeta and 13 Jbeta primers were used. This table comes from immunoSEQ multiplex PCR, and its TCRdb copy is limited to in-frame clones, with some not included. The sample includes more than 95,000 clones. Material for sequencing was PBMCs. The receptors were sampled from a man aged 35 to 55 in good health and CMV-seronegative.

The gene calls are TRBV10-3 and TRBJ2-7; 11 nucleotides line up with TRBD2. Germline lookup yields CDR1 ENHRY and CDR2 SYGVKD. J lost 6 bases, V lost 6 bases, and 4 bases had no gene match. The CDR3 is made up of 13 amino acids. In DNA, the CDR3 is TGTGCCATCAGGCCCCTAGCGGGAGGCGAGCAGTACTTC. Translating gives CAIRPLAGGEQYF.

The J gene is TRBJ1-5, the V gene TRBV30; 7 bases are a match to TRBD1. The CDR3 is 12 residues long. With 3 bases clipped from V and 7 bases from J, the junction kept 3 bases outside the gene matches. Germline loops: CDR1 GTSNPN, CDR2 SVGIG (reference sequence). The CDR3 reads CAWSQGGQPQHF. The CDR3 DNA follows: TGTGCCTGGAGCCAAGGGGGCCAGCCCCAGCATTTT.

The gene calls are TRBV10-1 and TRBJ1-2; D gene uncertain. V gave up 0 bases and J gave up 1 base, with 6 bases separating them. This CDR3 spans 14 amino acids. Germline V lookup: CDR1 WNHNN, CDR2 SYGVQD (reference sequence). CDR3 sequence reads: CASSESGFNYGYTF. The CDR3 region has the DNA TGCGCCAGCAGTGAGTCTGGCTTTAACTATGGCTACACCTTC.

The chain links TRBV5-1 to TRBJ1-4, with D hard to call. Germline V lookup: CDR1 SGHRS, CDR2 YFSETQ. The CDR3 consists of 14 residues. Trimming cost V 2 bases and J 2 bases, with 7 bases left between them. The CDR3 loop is CASSFTATNEKLFF. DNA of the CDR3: TGCGCCAGCAGCTTCACTGCGACTAATGAAAAACTGTTTTTT. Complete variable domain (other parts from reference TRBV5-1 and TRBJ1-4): KAGVTQTPRYLIKTRGQQVTLSCSPISGHRSVSWYQQTPGQGLQFLFEYFSETQRNKGNFPGRFSGRQFSNSRSEMNVSTLELGDSALYLCASSFTATNEKLFFGSGTQLSVL.

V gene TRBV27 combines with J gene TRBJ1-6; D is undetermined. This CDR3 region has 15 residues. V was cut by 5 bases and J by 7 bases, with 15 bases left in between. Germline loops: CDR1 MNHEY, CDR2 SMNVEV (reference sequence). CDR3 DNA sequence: TGTGCCAGCAGTGAATACTCGGTCGGGAATTCACCCCTCCACTTT. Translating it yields CASSEYSVGNSPLHF.

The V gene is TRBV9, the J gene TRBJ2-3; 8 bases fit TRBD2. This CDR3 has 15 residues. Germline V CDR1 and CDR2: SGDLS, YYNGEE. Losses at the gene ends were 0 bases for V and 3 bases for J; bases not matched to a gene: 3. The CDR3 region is CASSVGGRTTDTQYF. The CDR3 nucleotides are TGTGCCAGCAGCGTAGGCGGGAGGACTACAGATACGCAGTATTTT.

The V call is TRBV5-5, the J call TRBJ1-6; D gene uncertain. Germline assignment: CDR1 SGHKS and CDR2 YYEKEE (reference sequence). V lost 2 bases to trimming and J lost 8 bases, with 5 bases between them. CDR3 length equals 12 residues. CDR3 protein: CASSFTDSPLHF. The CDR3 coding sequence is TGTGCCAGCAGCTTTACGGATTCACCCCTCCACTTT.

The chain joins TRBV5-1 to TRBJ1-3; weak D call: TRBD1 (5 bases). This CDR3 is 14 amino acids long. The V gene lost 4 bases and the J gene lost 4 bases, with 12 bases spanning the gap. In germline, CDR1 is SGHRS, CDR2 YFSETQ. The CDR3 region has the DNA TGCGCCAGCAGCCCCAGGGCTGCCGGAAACACCATATATTTT. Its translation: CASSPRAAGNTIYF.

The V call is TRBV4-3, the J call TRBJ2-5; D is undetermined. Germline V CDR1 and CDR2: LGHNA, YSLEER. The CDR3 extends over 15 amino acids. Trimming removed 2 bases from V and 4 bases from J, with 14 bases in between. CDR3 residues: CASSQSASRGETQYF. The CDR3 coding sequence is TGCGCCAGCAGCCAATCGGCTTCTCGAGGAGAGACCCAGTACTTC.

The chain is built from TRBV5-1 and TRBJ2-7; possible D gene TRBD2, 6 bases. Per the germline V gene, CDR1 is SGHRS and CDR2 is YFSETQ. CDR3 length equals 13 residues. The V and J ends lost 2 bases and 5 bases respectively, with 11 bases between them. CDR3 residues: CASSLVGGNEQYF. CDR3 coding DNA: TGCGCCAGCAGCTTAGTGGGGGGAAACGAGCAGTACTTC.

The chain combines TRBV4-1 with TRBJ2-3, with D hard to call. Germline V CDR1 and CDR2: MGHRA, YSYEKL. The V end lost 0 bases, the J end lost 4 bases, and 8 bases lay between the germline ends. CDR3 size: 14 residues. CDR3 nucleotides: TGCGCCAGCAGCCAAGAGGAGCTCGCAGATACGCAGTATTTT. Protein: CASSQEELADTQYF.

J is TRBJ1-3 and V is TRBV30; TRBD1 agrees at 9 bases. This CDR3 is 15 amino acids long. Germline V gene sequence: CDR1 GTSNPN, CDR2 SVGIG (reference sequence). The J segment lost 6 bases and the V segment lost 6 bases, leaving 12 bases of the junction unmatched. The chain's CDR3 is CACNSGTGSANTIYF. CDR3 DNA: TGTGCCTGCAATTCGGGGACAGGGTCGGCAAACACCATATATTTT.

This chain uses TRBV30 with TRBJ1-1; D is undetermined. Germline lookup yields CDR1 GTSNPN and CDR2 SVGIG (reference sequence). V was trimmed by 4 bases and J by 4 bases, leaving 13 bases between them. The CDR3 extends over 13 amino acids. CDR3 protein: CAWKAGVGTEAFF. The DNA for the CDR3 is TGTGCCTGGAAGGCCGGGGTCGGCACTGAAGCTTTCTTT.

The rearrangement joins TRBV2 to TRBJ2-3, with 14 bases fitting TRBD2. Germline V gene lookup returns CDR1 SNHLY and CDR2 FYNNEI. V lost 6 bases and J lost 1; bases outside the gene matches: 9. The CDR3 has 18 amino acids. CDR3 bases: TGTGCCAGCAGCGGACTAGCGGGGGGCCTTTTAGGCACAGATACGCAGTATTTT. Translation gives CASSGLAGGLLGTDTQYF.

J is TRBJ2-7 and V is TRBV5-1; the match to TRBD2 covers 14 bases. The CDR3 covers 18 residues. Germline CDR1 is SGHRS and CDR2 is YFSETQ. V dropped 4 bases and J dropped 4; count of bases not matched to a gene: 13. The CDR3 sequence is CASSVGLAGGRGSYEQYF. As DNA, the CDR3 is TGCGCCAGCAGCGTCGGACTAGCGGGAGGCCGTGGGTCTTACGAGCAGTACTTC.

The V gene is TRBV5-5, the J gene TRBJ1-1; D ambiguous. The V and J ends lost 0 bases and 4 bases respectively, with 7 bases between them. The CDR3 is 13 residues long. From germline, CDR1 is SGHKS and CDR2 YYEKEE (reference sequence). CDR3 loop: CASSLEWATEAFF. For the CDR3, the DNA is TGTGCCAGCAGCTTGGAATGGGCCACTGAAGCTTTCTTT.

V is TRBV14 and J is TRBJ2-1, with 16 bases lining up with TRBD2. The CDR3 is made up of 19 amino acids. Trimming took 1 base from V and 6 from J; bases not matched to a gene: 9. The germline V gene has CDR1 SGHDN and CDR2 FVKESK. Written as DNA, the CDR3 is TGTGCCAGCAGCCAAGGGCTGGGACTAGCGGGAGGGCCCGGCAATGAGCAGTTCTTC. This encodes CASSQGLGLAGGPGNEQFF.

In DNA, the CDR3 is TGTGCCAGCCGAAAGGGGGCGGACGAGCAGTACTTC. This gives the protein CASRKGADEQYF. This chain joins TRBV28 and TRBJ2-7, with 7 bases identical to TRBD1. Germline values: CDR1 MDHEN, CDR2 SYDVKM. This CDR3 has 12 amino acids. Trimming at V came to 8 bases and at J to 5 bases, leaving 6 bases not matched to a gene.

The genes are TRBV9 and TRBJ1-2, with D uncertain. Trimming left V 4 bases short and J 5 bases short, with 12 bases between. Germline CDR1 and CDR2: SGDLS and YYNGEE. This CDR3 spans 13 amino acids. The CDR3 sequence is CASSYTESYGYTF. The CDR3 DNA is TGTGCCAGCAGCTACACAGAGAGTTATGGCTACACCTTC.

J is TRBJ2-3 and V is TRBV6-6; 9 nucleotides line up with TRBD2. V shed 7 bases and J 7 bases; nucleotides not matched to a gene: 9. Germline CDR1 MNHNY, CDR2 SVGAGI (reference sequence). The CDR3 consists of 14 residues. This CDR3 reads CASKPSGDSNTQYF. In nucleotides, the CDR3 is TGTGCCAGCAAACCTAGCGGGGACTCGAATACGCAGTATTTT.

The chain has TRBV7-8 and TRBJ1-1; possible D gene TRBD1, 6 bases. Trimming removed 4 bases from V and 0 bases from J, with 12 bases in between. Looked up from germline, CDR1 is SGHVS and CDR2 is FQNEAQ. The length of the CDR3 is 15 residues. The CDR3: CASSSRGLMNTEAFF. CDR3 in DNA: TGTGCCAGCAGCTCCAGGGGCCTCATGAACACTGAAGCTTTCTTT.

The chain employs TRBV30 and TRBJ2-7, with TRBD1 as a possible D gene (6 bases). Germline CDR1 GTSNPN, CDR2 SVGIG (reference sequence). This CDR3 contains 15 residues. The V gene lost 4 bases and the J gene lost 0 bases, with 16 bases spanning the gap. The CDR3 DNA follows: TGTGCCTGGAATCCTTGGACAGCAACCTCCTACGAGCAGTACTTC. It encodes CAWNPWTATSYEQYF.

As DNA, the CDR3 is TGTGCCACCAGCAGACCCTGGGTGGACAGCTCAACAGATACGCAGTATTTT. It specifies CATSRPWVDSSTDTQYF. The rearrangement uses TRBV15 and TRBJ2-3; TRBD1 is a possible D gene (6 bases). The V gene's germline CDR1 is LNHNV and CDR2 YYDKDF (reference sequence). V was trimmed by 2 bases and J by 3 bases, leaving 18 bases between them. CDR3 length: 17 residues. Drawing the rest from reference TRBV15 and TRBJ2-3, the complete variable domain is DAMVIQNPRYQVTQFGKPVTLSCSQTLNHNVMYWYQQKSSQAPKLLFHYYDKDFNNEADTPDNFQSRRPNTSFCFLDIRSPGLGDTAMYLCATSRPWVDSSTDTQYFGPGTRLTVL.

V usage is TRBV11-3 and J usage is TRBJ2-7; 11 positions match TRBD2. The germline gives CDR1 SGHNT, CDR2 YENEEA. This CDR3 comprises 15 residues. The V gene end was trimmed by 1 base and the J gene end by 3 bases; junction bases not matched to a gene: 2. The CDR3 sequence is CASSLGLAGNYEQYF. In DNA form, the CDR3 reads TGTGCCAGCAGCTTAGGACTAGCGGGAAACTACGAGCAGTACTTC.

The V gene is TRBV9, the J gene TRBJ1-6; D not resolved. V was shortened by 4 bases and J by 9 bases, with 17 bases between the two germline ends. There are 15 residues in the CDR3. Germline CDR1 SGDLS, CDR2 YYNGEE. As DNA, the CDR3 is TGTGCCAGCAGCTCGGCGGTGGGTGGTGGTTCACCCCTCCACTTT. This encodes CASSSAVGGGSPLHF.

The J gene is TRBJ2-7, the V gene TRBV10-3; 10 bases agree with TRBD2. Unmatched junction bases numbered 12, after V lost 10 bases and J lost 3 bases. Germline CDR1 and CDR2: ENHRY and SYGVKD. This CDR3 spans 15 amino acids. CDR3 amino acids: CATTSGPLKIYEQYF. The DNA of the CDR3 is TGTGCCACGACTAGCGGGCCTCTTAAAATCTACGAGCAGTACTTC.

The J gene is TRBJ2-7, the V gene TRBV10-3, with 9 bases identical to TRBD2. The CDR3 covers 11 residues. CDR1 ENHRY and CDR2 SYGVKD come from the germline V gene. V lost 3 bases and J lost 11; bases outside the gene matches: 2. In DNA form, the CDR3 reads TGTGCCATCAGTGATGGGACTAGCAAGTACTTC. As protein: CAISDGTSKYF.

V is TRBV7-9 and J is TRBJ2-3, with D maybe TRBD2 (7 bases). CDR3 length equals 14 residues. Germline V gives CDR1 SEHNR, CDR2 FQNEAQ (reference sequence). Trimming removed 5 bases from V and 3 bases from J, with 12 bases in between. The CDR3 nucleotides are TGTGCCAGCAGCCCAAGGGGGGGAACAGATACGCAGTATTTT. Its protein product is CASSPRGGTDTQYF.

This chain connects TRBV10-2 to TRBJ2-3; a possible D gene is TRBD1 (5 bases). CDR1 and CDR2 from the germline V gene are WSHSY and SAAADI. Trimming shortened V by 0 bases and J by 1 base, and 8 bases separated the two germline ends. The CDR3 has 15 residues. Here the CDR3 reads CASSESGRGTDTQYF. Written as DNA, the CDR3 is TGCGCCAGCAGTGAGTCCGGCAGGGGCACAGATACGCAGTATTTT.

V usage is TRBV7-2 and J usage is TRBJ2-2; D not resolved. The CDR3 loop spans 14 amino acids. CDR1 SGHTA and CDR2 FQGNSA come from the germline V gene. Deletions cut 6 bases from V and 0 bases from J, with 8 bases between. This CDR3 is CASRSRTNTGELFF. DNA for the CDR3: TGTGCCAGCAGATCCAGGACGAACACCGGGGAGCTGTTTTTT. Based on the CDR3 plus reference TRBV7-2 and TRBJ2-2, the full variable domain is GAGVSQSPSNKVTEKGKDVELRCDPISGHTALYWYRQSLGQGLEFLIYFQGNSAPDKSGLPSDRFSAERTGGSVSTLTIQRTQQEDSAVYLCASRSRTNTGELFFGEGSRLTVL.